This TCR beta chain was observed in a study of T cell repertoires in cytomegalovirus infection. For the study at large: Recently identified HLA-C-restricted CMV epitopes and well-studied HLA-B-restricted CMV epitopes were used by the study. Indications came from public TCR beta signatures; they pointed to CMV infection and to a matching HLA type. Regarding the study as a whole: Carriers of CMV plus the relevant HLA were identified by cumulative public TCR beta family frequency. The study found HLA-C-restricted CMV-specific TCR beta clonotypes dominating the ex vivo response.

A word on this clonotype: Its antigen is not identified.

TCRdb processed the reads anew with MiXCR; each CDR3 protein has one entry. The table has 300,000 or so distinct CDR3 sequences, roughly 25% seen once; the top ten hold roughly 14%. This CDR3 comprises 13 residues. The germline V and J ends were trimmed by 3 bases and 0 bases, with 6 bases remaining between them. The V gene is TRBV12-3 or TRBV12-4, the J gene TRBJ2-7; D not resolved. The sequence came from a human donor in good health (CMV status not recorded). Some clones in this sample may be carry-over from other donors' samples. Sequences were derived from cultured PBMCs, sampled from culture after CMV antigen stimulation. Here the CDR3 reads CASSFRPSYEQYF. CDR3 DNA sequence: TGTGCCAGCAGTTTCCGTCCCTCCTACGAGCAGTACTTC.